This passage covers 5 T cell receptor beta chains from one sample sequenced in a study of blood T cells in healthy people across ages. A second PCR of about 7 to 11 cycles used a sample-barcoded 5' primer and a J-beta primer mix. MiXCR, run by TCRdb on the 5' RACE reads, gives a single entry per CDR3 protein. This sample carries 850,000 to 1,000,000 distinct CDR3 sequences, under 50% of them seen once, and the ten largest clones take around 15%. The specimen was blood. The receptors here all came from a man aged 25 to 40 in good health.

This clonotype has just a few counts. The rearrangement uses TRBV9 and TRBJ1-6; D might be TRBD1 (5 bases). V was trimmed by 0 bases and J by 5 bases, leaving 6 bases between them. Germline V gene lookup returns CDR1 SGDLS and CDR2 YYNGEE. This CDR3 is 14 amino acids long. The CDR3 region has the DNA TGTGCCAGCAGCGTAGGGGGGGATAATTCACCCCTCCACTTT. This translates into CASSVGGDNSPLHF.

This clonotype has a handful of counts. The chain combines TRBV7-2 with TRBJ2-1, with TRBD2 matching over 10 bases. The CDR3 loop spans 16 amino acids. The junction had 7 bases not matched to a gene; V was cut back by 2 bases and J by 6 bases. CDR1 and CDR2 (germline): SGHTA, FQGNSA. In nucleotides, the CDR3 is TGTGCCAGCAGCTTACCTAGCGGGGGAAACGGCAATGAGCAGTTCTTC. Translated, it gives CASSLPSGGNGNEQFF.

This clonotype was detected many times. Written as DNA, the CDR3 is TGTGCCAGCAGTTACGAGGGGCCCGGCACAGATACGCAGTATTTT. Residues: CASSYEGPGTDTQYF. This chain joins TRBV6-6 and TRBJ2-3; the D call may be TRBD1 or TRBD2 (5 bases each). Germline CDR1 MNHNY, CDR2 SVGAGI (reference sequence). This CDR3 comprises 15 residues. The V end lost 2 bases, the J end lost 1 base, and 10 bases lay between the germline ends.

A few counts support this clonotype. V usage is TRBV29-1 and J usage is TRBJ1-1; D might be TRBD1 (6 bases). The ends were cut back, 2 bases at V and 6 bases at J, with 10 bases in the middle. The V gene's germline CDR1 is SQVTM and CDR2 ANQGSEA. This CDR3 is 12 amino acids long. The CDR3, as DNA: TGCAGCGTTGAACGGACAGACGCTGAAGCTTTCTTT. As protein: CSVERTDAEAFF.

This clonotype was counted between two and nine times. This chain uses TRBV28 with TRBJ2-5; 7 nucleotides agree with TRBD1. The J call may be mistaken, given a closer DNA end match to TRBJ2-7. This CDR3 region has 13 residues. The germline gives CDR1 MDHEN, CDR2 SYDVKM. CDR3 DNA sequence: TGTGCCAGCAGTACTGGGACAGCCCTCGAGCAGTACTTC. Its translation: CASSTGTALEQYF.